What follows describes a single T cell receptor (beta chain). Its matching antigen is unknown. This entry comes from a study of T cell responses to AZD1222 COVID-19 vaccine. Study-wide results and caveats: Across the whole spike, CD4 TCRs peaked at regions 160-218 and 743-854. White British donors predominated, females outnumbered males, and clonal diversity was possibly underestimated.

CDR1 and CDR2 (germline): MDHEN, SYDVKM. The V and J ends lost 5 bases and 0 bases, in that order; junction bases with no gene match: 7. CDR3 size: 16 residues. Produced via immunoSEQ multiplex PCR; TCRdb's table is partial and in-frame only. The sample contains approximately 83,000 clones, around 90% of which appear only once. The chain links TRBV28 to TRBJ1-3; 7 nucleotides agree with TRBD1. This receptor was identified in an adult in good health. This specimen was peripheral blood, taken on day 0 of MenACWY control vaccination. The CDR3: CASSLETGLSGNTIYF. Written as DNA, the CDR3 is TGTGCCAGCAGTCTTGAGACAGGGCTCTCTGGAAACACCATATATTTT.